This T cell receptor beta chain is drawn from a study of blood T cell repertoires in COVID-19. The wider study: COVID-19 samples, acute and convalescent, were from the United States, Italy and Spain.

This clone occurred a few times. The CDR3 spans 15 residues. The germline CDR1 and CDR2 sequences are SGDLS and YYNGEE. V was pared by 4 bases and J by 1 base, with 14 bases between. The assay was immunoSEQ multiplex PCR, and TCRdb's table has in-frame clones only and misses some. The sample includes over 200,000 clones, approximately 88% of them seen just once. The source material was PBMCs or T cells enriched from blood (not recorded which). The sequence was collected from a woman younger than 45 who had been exposed to COVID-19. This sequence joins TRBV9 and TRBJ1-1, with D possibly matching TRBD1 (6 bases). The CDR3 nucleotides are TGTGCCAGCAGCCCGCGACAGGCTGGGAACACTGAAGCTTTCTTT. Translation gives CASSPRQAGNTEAFF.